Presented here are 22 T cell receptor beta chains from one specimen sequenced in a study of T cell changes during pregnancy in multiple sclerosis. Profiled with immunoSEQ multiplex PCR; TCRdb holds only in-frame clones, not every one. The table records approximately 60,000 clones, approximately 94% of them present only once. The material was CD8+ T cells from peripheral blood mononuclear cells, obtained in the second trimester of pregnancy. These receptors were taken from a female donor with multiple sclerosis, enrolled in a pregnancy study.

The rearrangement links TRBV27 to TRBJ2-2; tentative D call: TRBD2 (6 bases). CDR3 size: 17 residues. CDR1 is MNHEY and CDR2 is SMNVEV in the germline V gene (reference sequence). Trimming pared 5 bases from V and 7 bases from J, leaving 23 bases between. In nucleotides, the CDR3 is TGTGCCAGCAGTCCCCTGGCGGGGCCGCTTTTCGGCGGGGAGCTGTTTTTT. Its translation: CASSPLAGPLFGGELFF.

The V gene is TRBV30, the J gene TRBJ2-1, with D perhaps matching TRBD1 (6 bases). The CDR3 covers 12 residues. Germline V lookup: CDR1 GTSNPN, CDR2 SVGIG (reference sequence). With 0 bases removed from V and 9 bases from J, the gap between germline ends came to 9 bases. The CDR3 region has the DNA TGTGCCTGGAGTGTAGGGGGATTTGAGCAGTTCTTC. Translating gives CAWSVGGFEQFF.

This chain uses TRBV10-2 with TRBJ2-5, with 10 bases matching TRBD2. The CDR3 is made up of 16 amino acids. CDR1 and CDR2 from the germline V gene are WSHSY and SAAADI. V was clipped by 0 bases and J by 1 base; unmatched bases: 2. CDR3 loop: CASSESIAGGQETQYF. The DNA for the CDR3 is TGCGCCAGCAGTGAGTCGATAGCGGGAGGCCAAGAGACCCAGTACTTC.

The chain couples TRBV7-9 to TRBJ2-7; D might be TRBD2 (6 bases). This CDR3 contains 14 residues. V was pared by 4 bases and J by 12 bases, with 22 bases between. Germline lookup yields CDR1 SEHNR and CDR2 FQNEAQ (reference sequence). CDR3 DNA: TGTGCCAGCAGCTCCACCACGGATAGGGGAGGCGGGTACTTC. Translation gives CASSSTTDRGGGYF.

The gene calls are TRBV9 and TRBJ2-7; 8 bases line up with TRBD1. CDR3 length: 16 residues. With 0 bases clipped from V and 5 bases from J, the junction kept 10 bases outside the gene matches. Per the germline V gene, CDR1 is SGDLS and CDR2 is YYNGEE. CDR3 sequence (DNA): TGTGCCAGCAGCGTAGCCCCGGACAGGGAAGTGCACGAGCAGTACTTC. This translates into CASSVAPDREVHEQYF.

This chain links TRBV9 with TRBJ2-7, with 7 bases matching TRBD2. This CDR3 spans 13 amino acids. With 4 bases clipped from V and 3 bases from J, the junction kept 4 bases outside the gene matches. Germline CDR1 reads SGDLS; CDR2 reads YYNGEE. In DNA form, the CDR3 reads TGTGCCAGCAGCCCTCGGGACTACTACGAGCAGTACTTC. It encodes CASSPRDYYEQYF. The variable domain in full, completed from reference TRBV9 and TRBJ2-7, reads DSGVTQTPKHLITATGQRVTLRCSPRSGDLSVYWYQQSLDQGLQFLIQYYNGEERAKGNILERFSAQQFPDLHSELNLSSLELGDSALYFCASSPRDYYEQYFGPGTRLTVT.

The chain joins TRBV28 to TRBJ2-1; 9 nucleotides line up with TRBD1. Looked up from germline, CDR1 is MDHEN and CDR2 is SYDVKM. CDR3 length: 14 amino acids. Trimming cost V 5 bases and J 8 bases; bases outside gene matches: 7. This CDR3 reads CASSDGTGMDEQFF. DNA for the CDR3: TGTGCCAGCAGTGACGGGACAGGGATGGATGAGCAGTTCTTC.

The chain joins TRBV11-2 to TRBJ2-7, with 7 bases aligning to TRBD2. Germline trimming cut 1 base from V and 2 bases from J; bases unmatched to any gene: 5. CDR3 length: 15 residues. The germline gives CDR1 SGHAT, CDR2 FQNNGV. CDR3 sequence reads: CASSLGASGTYEQYF. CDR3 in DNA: TGTGCCAGCAGCTTAGGGGCTAGCGGAACCTACGAGCAGTACTTC.

The CDR3 bases are TGTGCCAGCAGCGTAGTAGCGGGAGGGCTTCCGAACGAGCAGTACTTC. It translates to CASSVVAGGLPNEQYF. The chain is built from TRBV9 and TRBJ2-7, with 11 bases identical to TRBD2. V was clipped by 0 bases and J by 5 bases; unmatched bases: 7. The germline CDR1 and CDR2 sequences are SGDLS and YYNGEE. This CDR3 has 16 amino acids.

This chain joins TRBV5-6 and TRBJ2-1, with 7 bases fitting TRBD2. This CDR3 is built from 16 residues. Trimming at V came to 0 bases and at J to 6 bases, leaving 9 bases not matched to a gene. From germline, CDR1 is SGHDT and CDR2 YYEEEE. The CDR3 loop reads CASSLAVGGPSNEQFF. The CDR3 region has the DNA TGTGCCAGCAGCTTGGCCGTGGGAGGGCCCTCCAATGAGCAGTTCTTC.

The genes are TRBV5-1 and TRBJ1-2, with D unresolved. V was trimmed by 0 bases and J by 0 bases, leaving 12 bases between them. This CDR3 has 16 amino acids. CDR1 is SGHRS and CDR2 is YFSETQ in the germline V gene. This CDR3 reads CASSLAGSTANYGYTF. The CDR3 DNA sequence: TGCGCCAGCAGCTTGGCCGGCAGCACAGCTAACTATGGCTACACCTTC.

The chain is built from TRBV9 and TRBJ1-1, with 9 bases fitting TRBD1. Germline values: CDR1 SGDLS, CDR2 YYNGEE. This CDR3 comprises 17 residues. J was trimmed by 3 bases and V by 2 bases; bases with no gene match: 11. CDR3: CASSVNRGQVRYTEAFF. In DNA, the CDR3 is TGTGCCAGCAGCGTTAACAGGGGGCAGGTTCGATACACTGAAGCTTTCTTT.

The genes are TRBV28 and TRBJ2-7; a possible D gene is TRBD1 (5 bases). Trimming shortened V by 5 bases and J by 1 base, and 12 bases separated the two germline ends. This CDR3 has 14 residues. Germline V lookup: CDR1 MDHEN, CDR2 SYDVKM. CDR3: CASSIGYRSYEQYF. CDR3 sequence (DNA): TGTGCCAGCAGTATCGGGTACAGGTCCTACGAGCAGTACTTC.

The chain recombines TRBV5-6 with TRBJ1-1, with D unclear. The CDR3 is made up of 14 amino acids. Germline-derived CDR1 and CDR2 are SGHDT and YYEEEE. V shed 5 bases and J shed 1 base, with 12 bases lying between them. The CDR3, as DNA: TGTGCCAGCAGTCAAAAAGGAGGGAACACTGAAGCTTTCTTT. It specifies CASSQKGGNTEAFF.

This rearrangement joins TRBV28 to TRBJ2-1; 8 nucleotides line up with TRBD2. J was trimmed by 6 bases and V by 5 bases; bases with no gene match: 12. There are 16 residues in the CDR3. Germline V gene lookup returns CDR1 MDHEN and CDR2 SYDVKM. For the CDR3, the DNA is TGTGCCAGCAGTCTCATGGGGAAGCGGGAGTCCAATGAGCAGTTCTTC. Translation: CASSLMGKRESNEQFF.

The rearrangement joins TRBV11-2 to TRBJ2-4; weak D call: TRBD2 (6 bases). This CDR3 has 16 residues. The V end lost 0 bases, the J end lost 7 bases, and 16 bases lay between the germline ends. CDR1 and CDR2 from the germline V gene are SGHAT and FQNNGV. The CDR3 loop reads CASSLEVRHRENIQYF. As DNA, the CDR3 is TGTGCCAGCAGCTTAGAGGTGAGACACCGGGAGAACATTCAGTACTTC.

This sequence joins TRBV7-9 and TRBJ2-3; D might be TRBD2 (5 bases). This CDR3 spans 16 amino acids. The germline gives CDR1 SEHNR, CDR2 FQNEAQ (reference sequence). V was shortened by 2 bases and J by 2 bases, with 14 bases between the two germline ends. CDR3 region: CASSLSTTIYTDTQYF. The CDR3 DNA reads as TGTGCCAGCAGCTTATCCACGACTATCTACACAGATACGCAGTATTTT.

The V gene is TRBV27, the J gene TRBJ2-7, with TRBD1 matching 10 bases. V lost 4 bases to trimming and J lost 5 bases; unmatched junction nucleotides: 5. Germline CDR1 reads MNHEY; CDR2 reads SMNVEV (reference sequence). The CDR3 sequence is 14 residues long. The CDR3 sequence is CASSSRQGANEQYF. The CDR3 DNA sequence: TGTGCCAGCAGTTCCCGACAGGGGGCCAACGAGCAGTACTTC.

CDR3: CASSFTGEGGEQYF. CDR3 coding DNA: TGTGCCAGCAGTTTTACCGGGGAGGGCGGGGAGCAGTACTTC. The chain employs TRBV27 and TRBJ2-7, with 7 bases lining up with TRBD2. Germline CDR1 and CDR2: MNHEY and SMNVEV (reference sequence). V lost 3 bases, J lost 7 bases, and 9 bases stayed unmatched. The CDR3 length is 14 residues.

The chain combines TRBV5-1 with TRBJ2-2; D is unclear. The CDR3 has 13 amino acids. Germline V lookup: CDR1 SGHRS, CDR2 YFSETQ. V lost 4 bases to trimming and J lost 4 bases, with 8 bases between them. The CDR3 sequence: CASSTGPTGELFF. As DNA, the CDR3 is TGCGCCAGCAGCACCGGTCCCACCGGGGAGCTGTTTTTT.

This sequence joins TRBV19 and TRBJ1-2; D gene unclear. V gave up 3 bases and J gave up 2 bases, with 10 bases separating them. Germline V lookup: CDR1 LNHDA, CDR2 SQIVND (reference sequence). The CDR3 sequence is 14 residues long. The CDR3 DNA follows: TGTGCCAGTAGTATCGGCGGGTTGAACTATGGCTACACCTTC. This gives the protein CASSIGGLNYGYTF.

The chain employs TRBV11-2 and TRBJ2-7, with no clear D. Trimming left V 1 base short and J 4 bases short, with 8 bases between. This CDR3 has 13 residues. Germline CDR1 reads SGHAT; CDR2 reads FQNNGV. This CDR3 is CASSLAPRYEQYF. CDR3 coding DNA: TGTGCCAGCAGCTTAGCCCCGAGGTACGAGCAGTACTTC.